The 6 T cell receptor beta chains presented below share a single source sample, sequenced in a study of cytotoxic CD8 clonotypes in ibrutinib-treated CLL. The repertoire was sequenced with immunoSEQ multiplex PCR; TCRdb's copy has only in-frame clones and lacks some. The repertoire holds roughly 220,000 clones, with 75% to 80% as singletons. The sample in question was PBMCs, obtained after 12 months of ibrutinib treatment. The receptors shown here come from a human donor with chronic lymphocytic leukemia.

The V and J genes are TRBV19 and TRBJ2-2; D tentatively reads TRBD1 or TRBD2 (5 bases each). The ends were cut back, 4 bases at V and 0 bases at J, with 6 bases in the middle. The CDR3 runs 14 residues. Germline V gene data show CDR1 as LNHDA and CDR2 as SQIVND (reference sequence). This CDR3 reads CASSTGPNTGELFF. The CDR3 DNA is TGTGCCAGTAGTACGGGGCCGAACACCGGGGAGCTGTTTTTT.

The rearrangement uses TRBV2 and TRBJ2-7; D remains unclear. This CDR3 region has 13 residues. Germline V lookup: CDR1 SNHLY, CDR2 FYNNEI. Trimming removed 3 bases at V and 2 bases at J, with 8 bases between. The CDR3 region has the DNA TGTGCCAGCAGTGAGTGGGGAACCTACGAGCAGTACTTC. This codes for CASSEWGTYEQYF.

This chain joins TRBV6-6 and TRBJ1-5, with D perhaps TRBD1 (5 bases). CDR1 and CDR2 (germline): MNHNY, SVGAGI (reference sequence). CDR3 size: 14 residues. Trimming left V 2 bases short and J 4 bases short, with 9 bases between. Here the CDR3 reads CASSYEGLNQPQHF. CDR3 bases: TGTGCCAGCAGTTACGAGGGGCTGAATCAGCCCCAGCATTTT.

The V and J genes are TRBV7-9 and TRBJ2-5; 8 bases are shared with TRBD1. V shed 4 bases, J shed 5 bases, and the junction held 9 bases outside the gene matches. This CDR3 has 15 amino acids. Per the germline V gene, CDR1 is SEHNR and CDR2 is FQNEAQ (reference sequence). Here the CDR3 DNA reads TGTGCCAGCAGCTCGCCGGGACAGGAGGTCGAGACCCAGTACTTC. Protein: CASSSPGQEVETQYF.

This chain links TRBV4-2 with TRBJ2-7, with D possibly matching TRBD2 (6 bases). Germline CDR1 is LGHNA and CDR2 is YNFKEQ. This CDR3 is built from 16 residues. The V end lost 0 bases, the J end lost 4 bases, and 16 bases lay between the germline ends. The CDR3 DNA sequence: TGTGCCAGCAGCCAAGATCGGGGGAACTTGGGATACGAGCAGTACTTC. Translated, it gives CASSQDRGNLGYEQYF.

V gene TRBV6-5 combines with J gene TRBJ2-3; 8 bases agree with TRBD2. Trimming took 6 bases from V and 5 from J; bases not matched to a gene: 7. The CDR3 consists of 14 residues. CDR1 is MNHEY and CDR2 is SVGAGI in the germline V gene. CDR3 in DNA: TGTGCCAGCAGGGAAGCGGGAGTCGTAGATACGCAGTATTTT. Residues: CASREAGVVDTQYF.